This T cell receptor beta chain was documented in a study of cytomegalovirus exposure and HLA in healthy donors (dated by TCRdb to the late 2010s). A note on the overall study: An earlier analysis of approximately 640 of the donors reported 250 to 300 Gb of sequence data and about 100 million unique TCR beta sequences from 190 million or so T cells. Approximately 300 gigabases of sequencing data and approximately 91 million unique TCR sequences made up an early release that covered approximately 620 HLA-typed donors. The genetic ancestry cluster associated with self-reported Caucasian donors included approximately 85% of the 350 to 500 genotyped donors. The study aimed to test whether signatures of past pathogen exposure could be identified by cataloging public T cell receptors. The T cell repertoires of 700 or so subjects were profiled by immunosequencing and related to cytomegalovirus serostatus. A separate validation cohort of more than 100 different subjects was used in addition to the 666-subject first cohort. High-throughput TCR immunosequencing, statistical association of individual TCRs with disease status, and machine learning were combined to predict cytomegalovirus infection status. A later analysis re-analyzed previously published TCR beta repertoires from approximately 670 donors and added high-resolution HLA genotyping to study TCR occurrence patterns. Rather than using new phenotypic data, the later analysis identified candidate immune exposures from TCR beta sequences and from how often those sequences occurred across donors. An earlier analysis of 587 of the donors used high-throughput TCR beta sequencing to judge whether each TCR beta V gene segment behaved as functional or pseudogenic. Donor age, sex, ethnicity and CMV serostatus were compiled alongside the repertoire data. A later genetic analysis used genome-wide SNP genotypes for about 65% of the roughly 700 donors, treating that subset as a discovery cohort. All discovery cohort repertoires had been generated using a single sequencing platform. Both class I and class II loci were covered by HLA typing, at four-digit resolution. Typing coverage varied by locus: roughly 629-640 donors for A, B, C, DRB1 and DQB1; approximately 520 for DQA1; approximately 610 for DPA1; roughly 450 for DPB1. About five DR-DQ haplotypes were treated as single units for association and clustering because of strong linkage in the cohort. Among some 400 genotyped donors of the cohort, an average of about 240,000 unique TCR beta nucleotide sequences was sequenced per donor, of which 15% to 20% were non-productive.

With regard to this clone: The clone's antigen remains unknown. Per-nucleotide qualities are absent, and no much larger clonotype sits a single base away.

Paper-wide results and their limitations: Linkage disequilibrium might explain the correlated functional status among segregating V segments, but an unknown experimental factor could not be ruled out. Presence/absence analyses assumed roughly uniform sequencing depth across donors, an assumption that may not hold. It was suggested by the authors that the approach could potentially be generalized to other disease states and immunological phenotypes. In an earlier analysis of more than 450 of the donors, most TCR beta V segments were observed in productive rearrangements about 90% or about 30% of the time, broadly matching IMGT annotations. A further reported finding was that TCR beta sequences accurately predicted the HLA-A and HLA-B alleles for most subjects in the first cohort. The 87-base-pair reads could not distinguish some IMGT-functional V segments, including TRBV6-2 and TRBV6-3, so those segments were excluded. Only TCR beta chains were sequenced in this cohort, and the absence of alpha or paired-chain data limited detectable features. While some public TCRs were present in many individuals, most TCR sequences turned up only very rarely across donors. The sequencing pipeline was judged likely to have produced a cluster of highly shared sequence variants as a technical artifact. According to a later genetic analysis, donors in an Asian-associated ancestry cluster had fewer N-insertions in productive TCRs than the approximately 710-donor mean. In a later analysis, TCR association rates were found to vary across HLA loci, with the most associated TCRs seen for DRB1 alleles and the fewest for HLA-C alleles. Most CMV-associated TCR beta chains appeared to be HLA-restricted in a later analysis, and the HLA associations seemed to be driven largely by CMV exposure. A later analysis reported that several top co-occurrence clusters appeared linked to parvovirus B19, influenza, CMV and Epstein-Barr virus. Strong co-occurrence of HLA alleles, especially DR and DQ, made assigning TCR associations to individual alleles difficult. The classifier was reported to diagnose cytomegalovirus status with high specificity and sensitivity in both the original and validation cohorts. In vitro tests confirmed that a few of the cytomegalovirus-associated TCR beta chains recognize cytomegalovirus antigens. Because counts were too low, around 17 rarely observed V segments, including chromosome 9 orphons, were left out of the earlier analysis of approximately 580 of the donors. In a later analysis, HLA-associated TCR beta chains showed more clonal expansion and lower generation probabilities than non-associated chains that were equally common. V-gene and J-gene trimming of TCR beta chains was associated with a missense DCLRE1C variant in a later genetic analysis, and the association was replicated in an independent cohort. At a false discovery rate of 0.05, a later analysis linked around 17,000 TCR beta sequences to specific HLA alleles. The study gave a list of under 200 TCR beta chains associated with cytomegalovirus. HLA typing was unavailable for some donors at each locus, so association tests used only the typed subset. The only immune exposure information available for the cohort was CMV serostatus.

Receptor amplification or capture employed the immunoSEQ multiplex PCR assay. The multiplex PCR relied on a mix of 60 forward primers for TCR Vbeta segments and 13 reverse primers for TCR Jbeta segments. Amplification of the CDR3 region of rearranged TCR beta genes was performed with a multiplex PCR assay on genomic DNA. The Illumina HiSeq System was used to sequence the amplified TCR beta libraries as 87-base-pair reads. From the authors' description of their analysis: A later analysis tallied 75 million to 95 million unique TCR beta chains across the 600 to 700 repertoires, and around 9.9 million of those chains were shared by two or more donors. A nearest-neighbor algorithm error-corrected the raw reads and collapsed the reads into unique sequences, merging closely related sequences to remove PCR and sequencing errors. CDR3 sequences were aligned to IMGT reference sequences to assign V, D and J gene segments. Each retained sequence needed at least a six-nucleotide match to both a V gene segment and a J gene segment. Rearrangements were called productive when the CDR3 lacked stop codons and stayed in frame with V and J; all others were non-productive. Following IMGT convention, CDR3 was defined as the stretch from the second conserved V-encoded cysteine to the conserved J-encoded phenylalanine. The earlier analysis of about 530 of the donors excluded any sequence lacking an unambiguous match to a single V gene segment. In an earlier analysis of around 600 of the donors, V segments were called functional above 56.7% productive rearrangements and were called segregating when the between-donor standard deviation exceeded 5%. A statistical classification framework was built to diagnose cytomegalovirus status from the catalog of TCR beta chain sequences. V and J gene assignment, in a later analysis, came from comparing TCR nucleotide sequences with IMGT/GENE-DB human TR gene sequences. Using the TCRdist pipeline, a later analysis assigned CDR3 sequences along with most-parsimonious VDJ recombination scenarios. In a later analysis, each TCR beta chain was defined by its CDR3 amino acid sequence together with its V-gene family, and reads lacking a unique V-gene family were excluded. To address suspected cross-contamination and a sequencing artifact, a later analysis removed approximately 590 highly shared, low-generation-probability nucleotide sequences. In a later analysis, a clonal expansion index for each public chain was calculated from normalized within-repertoire ranks of inferred template counts. In a later analysis, generation probabilities were computed with a VDJ recombination model fitted to out-of-frame rearrangements, and the resulting probabilities were checked against IGoR. Hypergeometric tests were used in a later analysis to score TCR-TCR, TCR-HLA and TCR-CMV co-occurrence, with a repertoire-size bias correction applied to the TCR pairs. A later analysis estimated false discovery rates by permuting HLA or CMV assignments 20 times. In a later analysis, co-occurring TCRs were grouped using DBSCAN, and TCRdist sequence similarity was added for clustering within HLA-allele-positive subsets. Repertoires with fewer than 30,000 or more than 120,000 public chains were left out of co-occurrence clustering, as were several repertoires with anomalous nucleotide sharing. TCRdb limited this immuneACCESS table to in-frame rearrangements with V and J called. A share of clones is missing; checked studies link under half to unresolved V genes, and the rest is unexplained. Clonal size and the V and J genes are those of that table, whereas D and trimming came from the DNA. This sample lists some 140,000 clones; 70% to 80% were detected once. 2.1% of the sample is in the top ten clones.

As encoded in the germline V gene, CDR1 is SGHDT while CDR2 is YYEEEE. Reading from cysteine to phenylalanine, the CDR3 counts 12 amino acids. The sequence is cut down to CDR3 DNA, 36 bases in frame from base 1. Trimming removed 0 bases from V and 6 bases from J, leaving 6 bases between the germline ends. The cohort comprised 710 or so healthy bone marrow donors. Cohort members were all nominally healthy when sampled, although unrecorded immune exposures were likely present. The donor was CMV seronegative and belonged to the group of 320 or so seronegative cohort members. Every donor gave a peripheral blood sample, and the peripheral blood mononuclear cells from that sample were used for TCR beta sequencing. The Qiagen DNeasy Blood Extraction Kit was used to extract genomic DNA from the blood cell samples.

The receptor was isolated from a man aged 30-40 years in good health and CMV-seronegative. This sequence uses TRBV5-6 and TRBJ2-5, with the D gene uncertain. The sample was PBMCs. The DNA sequence reads TGTGCCAGCAGCTTGGCAAGCCAGACCCAGTACTTC. Its protein reads: CASSLASQTQYF.